This is a list of T cell receptor beta chains from one sample in a study of technical replicates of blood from a handful of donors. Clones were sequenced by immunoSEQ multiplex PCR, and TCRdb holds only the in-frame ones, with some missing. The sample has around 79,000 clones, approximately 94% seen once. Sequenced sample: T cells isolated from PBMCs. The receptors were gathered from a human donor in good health. The CDR3 runs from the conserved cysteine through the conserved F or W. A D gene is named only where the DNA matches it firmly. Clone size is shown for a subset of rows, as once, few, many or a class of expanded clone.

NA	TRBD1	TRBV19	TRBJ1-1	CASSIQGQGFTEAFF	TGTGCCAGTAGTATTCAGGGACAGGGTTTCACTGAAGCTTTCTTT
NA	TRBD2	TRBV29-1	TRBJ2-7	CSAIRTGTRTDEQYF	TGCAGCGCTATTCGGACCGGGACTAGGACAGACGAGCAGTACTTC
NA	NA	TRBV7-3	TRBJ2-3	CASSRSTDTQYF	TGTGCCAGCAGCCGGAGCACAGATACGCAGTATTTT
NA	NA	TRBV10-2	TRBJ2-7	CASSPTDVYEQYF	TGCGCCAGCAGTCCGACAGACGTTTACGAGCAGTACTTC
NA	TRBD1	TRBV6-5	TRBJ2-1	CASIRQGSSYNEQFF	TGTGCCAGCATCAGACAGGGATCCTCCTACAATGAGCAGTTCTTC
NA	TRBD2	TRBV19	TRBJ2-3	CAASREGRTDTQYF	TGTGCCGCAAGCCGGGAGGGCCGAACAGATACGCAGTATTTT
NA	TRBD1	TRBV19	TRBJ1-5	CATASLDRGISQPQHF	TGTGCCACCGCGAGTCTGGACAGGGGAATCAGTCAGCCCCAGCATTTT
NA	NA	TRBV27	TRBJ2-5	CASSFAGETQYF	TGTGCCAGCAGTTTTGCGGGGGAGACCCAGTACTTC
NA	TRBD1	TRBV10-2	TRBJ2-1	CASSVVRQGYNEQFF	TGCGCCAGCAGTGTTGTCAGACAGGGCTACAATGAGCAGTTCTTC
NA	NA	TRBV4-1	TRBJ1-2	CASSRFSRGYTF	TGCGCCAGCAGCCGGTTTTCGCGGGGCTACACCTTC
NA	TRBD2	TRBV30	TRBJ2-1	CAWSVLAEVNEQFF	TGTGCCTGGAGTGTACTAGCGGAGGTAAATGAGCAGTTCTTC
NA	TRBD1	TRBV28	TRBJ2-5	CASSHGTEETQYF	TGTGCCAGCAGTCACGGGACAGAAGAGACCCAGTACTTC
NA	NA	TRBV4-1	TRBJ1-1	CASSRKQGRDTEAFF	TGCGCCAGCAGCCGAAAACAGGGAAGAGACACTGAAGCTTTCTTT
NA	NA	TRBV5-5	TRBJ1-2	CASSFIDTTYGYTF	TGTGCCAGCAGCTTTATTGACACCACCTATGGCTACACCTTC
NA	NA	TRBV2	TRBJ2-3	CASSELVRGADTQYF	TGTGCCAGCAGTGAATTAGTTAGAGGCGCAGATACGCAGTATTTT
NA	TRBD1	TRBV19	TRBJ1-1	CASSSDRSGVMAEAFF	TGTGCCAGTAGTTCGGACAGGAGTGGGGTAATGGCTGAAGCTTTCTTT
NA	NA	TRBV10-3	TRBJ1-1	CAISDGIENTEAFF	TGTGCCATCAGTGACGGGATCGAAAACACTGAAGCTTTCTTT
NA	NA	TRBV4-2	TRBJ2-1	CASSQVGGKGDNEQFF	TGTGCCAGCAGCCAAGTCGGCGGGAAAGGGGACAATGAGCAGTTCTTC
NA	TRBD2	TRBV27	TRBJ2-7	CASSFGLVRYEQYF	TGTGCCAGCAGTTTCGGACTAGTAAGATACGAGCAGTACTTC
NA	NA	TRBV19	TRBJ1-5	CASSIISYQPQHF	TGTGCCAGTAGTATAATTAGCTATCAGCCCCAGCATTTT
NA	TRBD1	TRBV6-5	TRBJ2-7	CASTGTGSYEQYF	TGTGCCAGCACCGGGACAGGGTCCTACGAGCAGTACTTC
NA	NA	TRBV6-5	TRBJ1-4	CASIRGAGEKLFF	TGTGCCAGCATAAGAGGCGCGGGTGAAAAACTGTTTTTT
many	NA	TRBV5-6	TRBJ2-1	CASSLTESPYNEQFF	TGTGCCAGCAGCTTGACGGAGAGCCCCTACAATGAGCAGTTCTTC
NA	TRBD2	TRBV4-1	TRBJ2-2	CASSQLAVDTGELFF	TGCGCCAGCAGCCAACTAGCGGTCGACACCGGGGAGCTGTTTTTT
NA	TRBD2	TRBV5-1	TRBJ2-1	CASSSGAGLAGNEQFF	TGCGCCAGCAGCTCCGGGGCGGGACTAGCGGGAAATGAGCAGTTCTTC
NA	NA	TRBV19	TRBJ2-1	CASSIVLARYVIDSYNEQFF	TGTGCCAGTAGTATAGTGTTGGCCAGGTACGTAATCGACTCCTACAATGAGCAGTTCTTC
NA	NA	TRBV4-3	TRBJ2-1	CASSQESASYNEQFF	TGCGCCAGCAGCCAAGAAAGCGCTTCCTACAATGAGCAGTTCTTC
NA	NA	TRBV30	TRBJ2-5	CACRTVQETQYF	TGTGCCTGTAGGACTGTCCAAGAGACCCAGTACTTC
once	TRBD2	TRBV13	TRBJ2-5	CASSLRLAGFQETQYF	TGTGCCAGCAGCTTAAGGCTAGCGGGCTTCCAAGAGACCCAGTACTTC
NA	NA	TRBV2	TRBJ1-1	CASSAVDLGTEAFF	TGTGCCAGCAGTGCGGTCGATCTCGGCACTGAAGCTTTCTTT
NA	NA	TRBV30	TRBJ2-3	CAWSVAGDTQYF	TGTGCCTGGAGTGTAGCCGGAGATACGCAGTATTTT
NA	NA	TRBV5-1	TRBJ1-1	CASSLGDLTPTEAFF	TGCGCCAGCAGCTTGGGGGACTTAACACCCACTGAAGCTTTCTTT
NA	TRBD1	TRBV9	TRBJ2-5	CASSLTDRVWETQYF	TGTGCCAGCAGCCTCACCGACAGGGTTTGGGAGACCCAGTACTTC
NA	NA	TRBV5-1	TRBJ2-3	CASSLAGPTSTDTQYF	TGCGCCAGCAGCCTGGCCGGCCCGACAAGCACAGATACGCAGTATTTT
NA	NA	TRBV30	TRBJ1-1	CAWNGVPGTEAFF	TGTGCCTGGAACGGGGTTCCGGGCACTGAAGCTTTCTTT
NA	NA	TRBV30	TRBJ2-7	CAWSVHDLGWGGEQYF	TGTGCCTGGAGTGTACACGACCTCGGCTGGGGAGGCGAGCAGTACTTC
NA	TRBD1	TRBV7-9	TRBJ2-7	CASQTGGREQYF	TGTGCCAGCCAGACAGGGGGCCGGGAGCAGTACTTC
NA	TRBD1	TRBV27	TRBJ1-4	CASTDRVGGKLFF	TGTGCCAGCACAGACAGGGTTGGTGGAAAACTGTTTTTT
NA	TRBD2	TRBV7-9	TRBJ2-3	CASSLEASSGRFTQYF	TGTGCCAGCAGCTTAGAGGCGTCTAGCGGGAGGTTTACGCAGTATTTT
NA	NA	TRBV2	TRBJ2-7	CASGHYEQYF	TGTGCCAGCGGACACTACGAGCAGTACTTC
NA	NA	TRBV9	TRBJ1-2	CASSVGGGTNYGYTF	TGTGCCAGCAGCGTAGGGGGGGGTACCAACTATGGCTACACCTTC
once	TRBD2	TRBV9	TRBJ2-3	CASSPPLGGAQYF	TGTGCCAGCAGCCCCCCCCTGGGAGGGGCGCAGTATTTT
once	TRBD1	TRBV2	TRBJ1-4	CASSEWDRLGEKLFF	TGTGCCAGCAGTGAATGGGACAGGCTGGGGGAAAAACTGTTTTTT
NA	TRBD1	TRBV7-6	TRBJ2-3	CASSLGTGIADTQYF	TGTGCCAGCAGCTTAGGGACAGGGATCGCGGATACGCAGTATTTT